This T cell receptor (beta chain) came from a study of tumor and adjacent non-tumor tissue in lung cancer. Study-level information: The patients, roughly eleven men and roughly 5 women, were roughly 30 to 80 with stage I to III disease. Points from the study as a whole: Top 100 clones took a larger repertoire share in normal lung. Tumor TCR diversity, when higher, was linked to shorter survival. Compared with tumor, normal lung showed significantly lower TCR diversity.

The template was RNA from unsorted bulk tissue. CDR3 length: 14 amino acids. Germline CDR1 is SQVTM and CDR2 is ANQGSEA. A modified ARM-PCR protocol with three rounds of nested PCR amplified TCRbeta. MiXCR, run by TCRdb on the multiplex PCR reads, gives a single entry per CDR3 protein. Found here are roughly 140,000 distinct CDR3 sequences, 66% of them singletons; the top ten hold over 15%. Note on this clonotype: Antigen unknown. A read error may explain this, as a much larger clone is one base away.

Sequencing input: lung tumor tissue. The rearrangement links TRBV29-1 to TRBJ2-5; D may be TRBD2 (5 bases). This TCR derives from a man in his sixties with small cell lung cancer. In DNA form, the CDR3 reads TGCATCGTTGAGGGCAGAGTGGAGCAAGAGACCCAGTACTTC. Encoded protein: CIVEGRVEQETQYF.